The present T cell receptor (beta chain) was sequenced within a study of CD4 T cells in relation to SARS-CoV-2 and coronaviruses. Repertoires were generated with immunoSEQ multiplex PCR, while TCRdb's copy carries only in-frame clones and drops some. The sample consists of about 37,000 clones, around 89% of them appearing once. The ends lost 1 base at V and 3 bases at J; junction bases unmatched: 12. Germline lookup yields CDR1 SGHKS and CDR2 YYEKEE (reference sequence). This CDR3 region has 18 residues. This clonotype was obtained from an adult with COVID-19. The chain has TRBV5-5 and TRBJ1-5, with 8 bases matching TRBD1. Sequencing was carried out using memory CD4+ T cells from PBMCs. The CDR3: CASSLFFPDRADNQPQHF. As DNA, the CDR3 is TGTGCCAGCAGCTTGTTTTTCCCGGACAGGGCGGACAATCAGCCCCAGCATTTT.